This paragraph covers one T cell receptor (beta chain) sequence. This record belongs to a study of blood T cell repertoires in COVID-19. Study-wide background: Sites across the United States, Italy and Spain contributed samples from acute and convalescent COVID-19. Sources were T cells, B-cell-depleted T cells, or PBMCs; the material itself was cDNA or gDNA.

As handled by the study authors: Reference gene primers were amplified, and this amplification served to estimate nucleated cell counts. Some clones are missing from TCRdb's copy, which holds only in-frame ones; the method was immunoSEQ multiplex PCR. Clonal size and the V and J genes are those of that table, whereas D and trimming came from the DNA. The table includes roughly 46,000 clones, 88% detected once. Germline V gene data show CDR1 as SGHDT and CDR2 as YYEEEE. With 0 bases removed from V and 2 bases from J, the gap between germline ends came to 8 bases. The length of the CDR3 is 15 residues.

This chain links TRBV5-6 with TRBJ2-2; possibly TRBD2 for D (5 bases). The sample taken for sequencing was peripheral blood. This sequence originates from a human donor with active COVID-19. The donor label of this sample is uncertain. CDR3 DNA: TGTGCCAGCAGCTTGGGTTGGACTAACACCGGGGAGCTGTTTTTT. Residues: CASSLGWTNTGELFF.